A selection of T cell receptor beta chains follows, all from one sample in a study of cytomegalovirus exposure and HLA in healthy donors. Assay used: immunoSEQ multiplex PCR; TCRdb lists only in-frame clones, some missing. The repertoire holds tens of thousands of clones, with around 94% as singletons. The sample consisted of PBMCs. Every receptor here comes from a young woman in good health and CMV-seropositive. Both conserved end residues are part of each CDR3. The D gene is left open where the match is weak. Clone size is not always given. Where it is, it says once, few, many or a class for expanded clones.

j_call | clone_size | v_call | d_call | cdr3_nt | cdr3_aa
TRBJ2-7 | NA | TRBV28 | NA | TGTGCCAGCAGTAACGGGACACTTGTCTCCTACGAGCAGTACTTC | CASSNGTLVSYEQYF
TRBJ2-1 | NA | TRBV27 | NA | TGTGCCAGCACCCTCAAGGGGGTAGACAATGAGCAGTTCTTC | CASTLKGVDNEQFF
TRBJ2-3 | NA | TRBV7-6 | NA | TGTGCCAGCAGCTTGACTGGCGGGCCCACAGATACGCAGTATTTT | CASSLTGGPTDTQYF
TRBJ2-3 | NA | TRBV4-2 | NA | TGTGCCAGCAGCCCAGCGGTGACTAGCACAGATACGCAGTATTTT | CASSPAVTSTDTQYF
TRBJ2-3 | once | TRBV7-9 | NA | TGTGCCAGCAGCTTAGCGGCGGGAAGCACAGATACGCAGTATTTT | CASSLAAGSTDTQYF
TRBJ2-1 | once | TRBV7-8 | NA | TGTGCCAGCAGCTCCGGTTGGGCCCCAGGCAATTACAATGAGCAGTTCTTC | CASSSGWAPGNYNEQFF
TRBJ2-7 | NA | TRBV29-1 | TRBD1 | TGCAGCGTAGGGGACAGGGGGCTCGAGCAGTACTTC | CSVGDRGLEQYF
TRBJ1-5 | NA | TRBV28 | NA | TGTGCCAGCAGTTTATCGGGGAGGACACGCAATCAGCCCCAGCATTTT | CASSLSGRTRNQPQHF
TRBJ1-2 | NA | TRBV7-9 | NA | TGTGCCAGCAGCGACAAGGGGGGGATCGGCTATGGCTACACCTTC | CASSDKGGIGYGYTF
TRBJ1-2 | NA | TRBV29-1 | TRBD1 | TGCAGCGTTGAATCAGGGGGCGACTATGGCTACACCTTC | CSVESGGDYGYTF
TRBJ1-2 | NA | TRBV2 | NA | TGTGCCAGCGGGAGTGAGGGCTGGGACTATGGCTACACCTTC | CASGSEGWDYGYTF
TRBJ2-1 | NA | TRBV6-6 | TRBD2 | TGTGCCAGCAGCTCGGGACTAGCGGGAGTTGTTGAGCAGTTCTTC | CASSSGLAGVVEQFF
TRBJ2-3 | once | TRBV6-5 | NA | TGTGCCAGCAGTTACGGTTCCCCGAGCGGGACAGATACGCAGTATTTT | CASSYGSPSGTDTQYF
TRBJ2-3 | NA | TRBV6-6 | TRBD2 | TGTGCCAGCAGTTCATTAGCGGGGCGGATCACAGATACGCAGTATTTT | CASSSLAGRITDTQYF
TRBJ1-1 | NA | TRBV7-9 | TRBD1 | TGTGCCAGCGGCATACAGGGGGAGAACACTGAAGCTTTCTTT | CASGIQGENTEAFF
TRBJ1-2 | NA | TRBV9 | TRBD1 | TGTGCCAGCGGCCGAGCGAGGGGGCCCAACTATGGCTACACCTTC | CASGRARGPNYGYTF
TRBJ1-4 | NA | TRBV15 | NA | TGTGCCACCAGCAGAGTCTTATCGGAGGAGAATGAAAAACTGTTTTTT | CATSRVLSEENEKLFF
TRBJ1-1 | NA | TRBV15 | NA | TGTGCCACCAGCAGTTTCGCAGGGCCCAAGGTCACTGAAGCTTTCTTT | CATSSFAGPKVTEAFF
TRBJ2-7 | NA | TRBV5-1 | NA | TGCGCCAGCAGCTTTGGGTCCGGGGTGGGACGGGAGTACGAGCAGTACTTC | CASSFGSGVGREYEQYF
TRBJ1-1 | NA | TRBV5-4 | TRBD1 | TGTGCCAGCAGCTTGGTAGGGGGCGCGAACACTGAAGCTTTCTTT | CASSLVGGANTEAFF